This T cell receptor beta chain came from a study of T cell repertoires in cytomegalovirus infection. Study information: Public signatures in TCR beta pointed to CMV infection and matching HLA type. Broader study findings: Across the ex vivo response, the dominant clonotypes were HLA-C-restricted CMV-specific TCR beta clonotypes. Pooled public TCR beta family frequency picked out CMV carriers with the relevant HLA.

TCRdb called the reads again in MiXCR, with one record for every CDR3 protein. Seen here are roughly 760,000 distinct CDR3 sequences, about a third observed once, and the top ten hold roughly 2.8%. CDR1 and CDR2 from the germline V gene are LGHNA and YNFKEQ. The CDR3 sequence is 16 residues long. Trimming took 4 bases from V and 4 from J; bases not matched to a gene: 5. This clonotype was counted at least ten times. Its specificity is not known. The sequence was obtained from a human donor in good health (CMV status not recorded). Some clones in this sample may be carry-over from other donors' samples. The genes are TRBV4-2 and TRBJ2-1; 12 positions agree with TRBD2. Specimen: PBMCs. CDR3 DNA: TGTGCCAGCAGCCCGGGACTAGCGGGCGGATACAATGAGCAGTTCTTC. It codes for CASSPGLAGGYNEQFF.